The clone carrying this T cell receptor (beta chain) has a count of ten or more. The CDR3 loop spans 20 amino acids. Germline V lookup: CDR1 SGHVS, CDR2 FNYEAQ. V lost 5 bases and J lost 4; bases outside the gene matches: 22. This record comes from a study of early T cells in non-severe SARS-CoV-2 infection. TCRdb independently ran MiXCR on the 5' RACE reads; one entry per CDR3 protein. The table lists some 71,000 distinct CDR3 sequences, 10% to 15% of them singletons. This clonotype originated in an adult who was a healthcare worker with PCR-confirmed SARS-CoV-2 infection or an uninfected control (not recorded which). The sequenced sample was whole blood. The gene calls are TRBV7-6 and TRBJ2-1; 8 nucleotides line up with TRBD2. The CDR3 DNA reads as TGTGCCAGCAGCCTAACCCCCGGGACTAGTCGCTGGGCCACATACAATGAGCAGTTCTTC. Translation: CASSLTPGTSRWATYNEQFF.